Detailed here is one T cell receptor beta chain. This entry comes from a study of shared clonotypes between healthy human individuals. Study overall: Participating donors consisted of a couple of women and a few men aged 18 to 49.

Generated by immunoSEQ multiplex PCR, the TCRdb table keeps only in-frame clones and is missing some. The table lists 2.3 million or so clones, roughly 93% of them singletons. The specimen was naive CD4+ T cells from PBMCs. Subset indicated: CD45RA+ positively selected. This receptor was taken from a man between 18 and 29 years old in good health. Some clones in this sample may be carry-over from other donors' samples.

The DNA for the CDR3 is TGTGCCAGCAGTGCATTCAGGGATGTTAACACTGAAGCTTTCTTT. It codes for CASSAFRDVNTEAFF. J is TRBJ1-1 and V is TRBV6-1, with D tentatively TRBD1 (5 bases). This CDR3 is built from 15 residues. Per the germline V gene, CDR1 is MNHNS and CDR2 is SASEGT. V lost 4 bases and J 2 bases, leaving 14 bases between the germline ends.